These T cell receptor beta chains were read from a single sample in a study of cytotoxic CD8 clonotypes in ibrutinib-treated CLL. Method: immunoSEQ multiplex PCR; TCRdb's copy keeps in-frame clones and lacks some. Among approximately 53,000 clones listed, roughly 80% were seen once. This specimen was PBMCs, taken after 24 months of ibrutinib treatment. The receptors shown here come from a human donor with chronic lymphocytic leukemia. The CDR3 runs from the conserved cysteine through the conserved F or W. Each record gives: clone size, V gene, D gene, J gene, CDR3 DNA, CDR3 protein. A D gene is named only where the DNA matches it firmly. Size is stated for part of the rows, as once, few or many counts, or as a class when the clone is expanded.

clone size: -; V gene: TRBV6-5; D gene: -; J gene: TRBJ2-2; CDR3 DNA: TGTGCCAGCACCCCAGGGGTGCAGACCGGGGAGCTGTTTTTT; CDR3 protein: CASTPGVQTGELFF
clone size: -; V gene: TRBV15; D gene: TRBD1; J gene: TRBJ1-2; CDR3 DNA: TGTGCCACCAGCAGAGTGACAGGGAACTATGGCTACACCTTC; CDR3 protein: CATSRVTGNYGYTF
clone size: -; V gene: TRBV5-5; D gene: -; J gene: TRBJ2-3; CDR3 DNA: TGTGCCAGCAGGCCACCAACTAGCACAGATACGCAGTATTTT; CDR3 protein: CASRPPTSTDTQYF
clone size: -; V gene: TRBV6-1; D gene: -; J gene: TRBJ1-4; CDR3 DNA: TGTGCCACCGCAACAGGTGGGGGTTATGAAAAACTGTTTTTT; CDR3 protein: CATATGGGYEKLFF
clone size: -; V gene: TRBV18; D gene: -; J gene: TRBJ2-7; CDR3 DNA: TGTGCCAGCTCACCACCGAGTCTGAGCGAGCAGTACTTC; CDR3 protein: CASSPPSLSEQYF
clone size: once; V gene: TRBV5-1; D gene: -; J gene: TRBJ1-1; CDR3 DNA: TGCGCCAGCAGCGGCAGCAAAGGGGTCAACGCTGAAGCTTTCTTT; CDR3 protein: CASSGSKGVNAEAFF
clone size: -; V gene: TRBV9; D gene: -; J gene: TRBJ2-1; CDR3 DNA: TGTGCCAGCAGCGCGTCCGGGACATTGAATGAGCAGTTCTTC; CDR3 protein: CASSASGTLNEQFF
clone size: -; V gene: TRBV30; D gene: -; J gene: TRBJ1-1; CDR3 DNA: TGTGCCTGGAGTGGGGTGTCTGAAGCTTTCTTT; CDR3 protein: CAWSGVSEAFF
clone size: once; V gene: TRBV4-1; D gene: -; J gene: TRBJ2-3; CDR3 DNA: TGCGCCAGCAGCACCCAGGGAAGAGATACGCAGTATTTT; CDR3 protein: CASSTQGRDTQYF
clone size: -; V gene: TRBV7-2; D gene: -; J gene: TRBJ2-7; CDR3 DNA: TGTGCCAGCAGCTTAGTATCCGGGGCTTACGAGCAGTACTTC; CDR3 protein: CASSLVSGAYEQYF
clone size: -; V gene: TRBV5-1; D gene: -; J gene: TRBJ1-5; CDR3 DNA: TGCGCCAGCTCTTTCGAGAGCAATCAGCCCCAGCATTTT; CDR3 protein: CASSFESNQPQHF
clone size: -; V gene: TRBV5-5; D gene: -; J gene: TRBJ1-5; CDR3 DNA: TGTGCCAGCAGCTTGGCCGCCAGGGCTGGGGGTGATCAGCCCCAGCATTTT; CDR3 protein: CASSLAARAGGDQPQHF
clone size: -; V gene: TRBV19; D gene: TRBD1; J gene: TRBJ2-7; CDR3 DNA: TGTGCCAGTCAGGGGACAGGAGGATCAATTTGGTCCTACGAGCAGTACTTC; CDR3 protein: CASQGTGGSIWSYEQYF
clone size: -; V gene: TRBV5-1; D gene: TRBD2; J gene: TRBJ2-3; CDR3 DNA: TGCGCCAGCAGCTTGTTAGCGGGAATAAGCACAGATACGCAGTATTTT; CDR3 protein: CASSLLAGISTDTQYF
clone size: -; V gene: TRBV7-6; D gene: -; J gene: TRBJ1-3; CDR3 DNA: TGTGCCAGCAGCCACGCCGGAGCGACTGGAAACACCATATATTTT; CDR3 protein: CASSHAGATGNTIYF
clone size: -; V gene: TRBV11-2; D gene: TRBD2; J gene: TRBJ2-7; CDR3 DNA: TGTGCCAGCAGCTTAGCTGGTTGGACTAGCGTGGGTTTGGAGCAGTACTTC; CDR3 protein: CASSLAGWTSVGLEQYF
clone size: -; V gene: TRBV6-5; D gene: -; J gene: TRBJ2-1; CDR3 DNA: TGTGCCAGCAGTTGGGACGGATACAATGAGCAGTTCTTC; CDR3 protein: CASSWDGYNEQFF